One sample yielded the 11 T cell receptor beta chains listed below, sequenced in a study of beta chain features in type 1 diabetes. As every portion of the isolated RNA was reverse transcribed, the sequencing read expressed TCRB transcripts. Profiling relied on immunoSEQ multiplex PCR, and the TCRdb table lists in-frame clones only, not all of them. Found here are about 150,000 clones, 11% of them singletons; the top ten hold roughly 2%. Sequenced sample: central memory CD4+ T cells from blood. Receptors originate from a man between 18 and 35 years old in good health.

V and J are TRBV2 and TRBJ2-7; the D gene is possibly TRBD1 (6 bases). The ends were cut back, 6 bases at V and 3 bases at J, with 9 bases in the middle. The CDR3 is 12 residues long. From germline, CDR1 is SNHLY and CDR2 FYNNEI. The CDR3 spells CASRQDSYEQYF. In DNA, the CDR3 is TGTGCCAGCAGGCAGGACAGCTACGAGCAGTACTTC. Full variable domain (outside the CDR3, taken from reference TRBV2 and TRBJ2-7): EPEVTQTPSHQVTQMGQEVILRCVPISNHLYFYWYRQILGQKVEFLVSFYNNEISEKSEIFDDQFSVERPDGSNFTLKIRSTKLEDSAMYFCASRQDSYEQYFGPGTRLTVT.

The chain joins TRBV7-2 to TRBJ2-2; D is unresolved. Trimming removed 6 bases at V and 0 bases at J, with 8 bases between. CDR1 is SGHTA, CDR2 FQGNSA, per germline. The CDR3 totals 14 residues. CDR3 sequence reads: CASRRWPNTGELFF. The CDR3 bases are TGTGCCAGCAGAAGGTGGCCGAACACCGGGGAGCTGTTTTTT.

This clone was found a few times. The chain has TRBV6-1 and TRBJ1-2; 7 nucleotides line up with TRBD1. CDR3 size: 13 residues. The ends lost 1 base at V and 4 bases at J; junction bases unmatched: 0. Germline V gene lookup returns CDR1 MNHNS and CDR2 SASEGT. In nucleotides, the CDR3 is TGTGCCAGCAGTGAAGGGACAGGCTATGGCTACACCTTC. It encodes CASSEGTGYGYTF.

This clone was counted once. The chain has TRBV18 and TRBJ2-7, with a weak D call TRBD2 (5 bases). Germline CDR1 and CDR2: KGHSH and LQKENI. The CDR3 runs 17 residues. Trimming left V 0 bases short and J 2 bases short, with 17 bases between. The CDR3 reads CASSPPAGLTGTYEQYF. The CDR3 region has the DNA TGTGCCAGCTCACCACCGGCGGGTTTGACGGGAACCTACGAGCAGTACTTC.

The chain's CDR3 is CASSLGGGSNQPQHF. In DNA form, the CDR3 reads TGCGCCAGCAGCTTGGGGGGCGGGTCCAATCAGCCCCAGCATTTT. The chain combines TRBV5-1 with TRBJ1-5; D perhaps matches TRBD1 (5 bases). V was cut by 0 bases and J by 3 bases, with 10 bases left in between. The CDR3 has 15 amino acids. Germline lookup yields CDR1 SGHRS and CDR2 YFSETQ.

This rearrangement joins TRBV9 to TRBJ1-2; D call uncertain. Germline CDR1 reads SGDLS; CDR2 reads YYNGEE. The CDR3 contains 15 residues. The V and J ends lost 4 bases and 4 bases respectively, with 17 bases between them. In DNA form, the CDR3 reads TGTGCCAGCAGCTTCCGCCCCAGTGATCCCTATGGCTACACCTTC. Translating it yields CASSFRPSDPYGYTF.

This clone appeared many times. V and J are TRBV28 and TRBJ2-5; D ambiguous. CDR3 length: 14 residues. Trimming left V 8 bases short and J 1 base short, with 14 bases between. The germline V gene has CDR1 MDHEN and CDR2 SYDVKM. CDR3 DNA sequence: TGTGCCAGCTCTCCCTCGAGGCCCCAAGAGACCCAGTACTTC. It translates to CASSPSRPQETQYF.

J is TRBJ1-4 and V is TRBV4-2, with D possibly TRBD1 on 5 matching bases. Trimming removed 3 bases at V and 4 bases at J, with 9 bases between. The CDR3 covers 14 residues. Looked up from germline, CDR1 is LGHNA and CDR2 is YNFKEQ. The CDR3: CASSQGVFNEKLFF. CDR3 in DNA: TGTGCCAGCAGCCAGGGGGTCTTTAATGAAAAACTGTTTTTT.

This chain's CDR3 is CASSWDRNTEAFF. The CDR3 region has the DNA TGTGCCAGCAGCTGGGACAGAAACACTGAAGCTTTCTTT. The chain is built from TRBV6-5 and TRBJ1-1, with 7 positions matching TRBD1. The CDR3 extends over 13 amino acids. CDR1 is MNHEY, CDR2 SVGAGI, per germline. Losses at the gene ends were 6 bases for V and 2 bases for J; bases not matched to a gene: 3.

V usage is TRBV15 and J usage is TRBJ2-7; the D gene is possibly TRBD1 (5 bases). Germline V lookup: CDR1 LNHNV, CDR2 YYDKDF (reference sequence). The ends were cut back, 0 bases at V and 4 bases at J, with 13 bases in the middle. This CDR3 contains 15 residues. CDR3: CATSRDRDPVYEQYF. The CDR3 nucleotides are TGTGCCACCAGCAGAGACAGGGATCCGGTTTACGAGCAGTACTTC.

This clone has a handful of counts. The gene calls are TRBV7-2 and TRBJ2-7; no clear D. V lost 2 bases to trimming and J lost 3 bases, with 8 bases between them. CDR3 length: 13 residues. The germline gives CDR1 SGHTA, CDR2 FQGNSA. CDR3 protein: CASSLLILYEQYF. The CDR3 region has the DNA TGTGCCAGCAGCTTACTGATTCTCTACGAGCAGTACTTC.